The clone carrying this T cell receptor beta chain was seen a few times. The antigen is not known. The sample belongs to a study of blood T cells in healthy people across ages. Overall study findings and caveats: The percentage of naive T cells correlated strongly with TCR beta diversity. Possibly, changes in expanded clonotypes were confounded because donor CMV status was unknown. It was the long-lived donors that had more naive CD4+ cells and higher diversity than aged donors.

Germline CDR1 is MRHNA and CDR2 is SNTAGT. The CDR3 is made up of 14 amino acids. The V gene end was trimmed by 4 bases and the J gene end by 9 bases; junction bases not matched to a gene: 8. Through a sample-barcoded 5' primer and a J-beta primer mix, a second PCR was run for about 6 to 11 cycles. Every sample returned 2.5 million or more CDR3-containing paired-end reads. TCRdb ran MiXCR on the 5' RACE reads and lists one entry per CDR3 protein. The repertoire consists of about 670,000 distinct CDR3 sequences, with approximately 40% occurring once and the leading ten covering around 30%. The clonotype originates from a man at least 80 years old in good health. The sequencing input was blood. This sequence joins TRBV6-4 and TRBJ2-1; 8 bases agree with TRBD2. CDR3 region: CASSAAGVAFEQFF. The CDR3 DNA reads as TGTGCCAGCAGTGCAGCGGGAGTAGCCTTTGAGCAGTTCTTC.